What follows describes a single T cell receptor beta chain. Its antigen is unknown. The sample is drawn from a study of T cells in Graves' hyperthyroidism and ophthalmopathy. Study-wide points: Blood also showed most of the thyroid clonotypes that were expanded above 0.001.

RNA transcripts yielded amplified TCR beta CDR3 regions. RT-PCR in the first round (using the HTBI primer set) targeted the TCR CDR3. TCRdb fed the multiplex PCR reads into MiXCR, producing one record per CDR3 protein. The table shows under 750,000 distinct CDR3 sequences, with under 20% occurring only once. CDR3 size: 15 residues. V dropped 6 bases and J dropped 5; count of bases not matched to a gene: 6. Germline CDR1 reads MNHNS; CDR2 reads SASEGT. Uncontrolled infection, other autoimmune disease, pregnancy or lactation barred patients from enrollment. The sequenced sample was blood. This chain joins TRBV6-1 and TRBJ2-1; 11 nucleotides match TRBD2. The sequence came from a woman in her 50s with Graves' hyperthyroidism that later progressed to Graves' ophthalmopathy. The CDR3 bases are TGTGCCAGCAGGACCGGGACTAGCGGAAACAATGAGCAGTTCTTC. Its protein is CASRTGTSGNNEQFF.